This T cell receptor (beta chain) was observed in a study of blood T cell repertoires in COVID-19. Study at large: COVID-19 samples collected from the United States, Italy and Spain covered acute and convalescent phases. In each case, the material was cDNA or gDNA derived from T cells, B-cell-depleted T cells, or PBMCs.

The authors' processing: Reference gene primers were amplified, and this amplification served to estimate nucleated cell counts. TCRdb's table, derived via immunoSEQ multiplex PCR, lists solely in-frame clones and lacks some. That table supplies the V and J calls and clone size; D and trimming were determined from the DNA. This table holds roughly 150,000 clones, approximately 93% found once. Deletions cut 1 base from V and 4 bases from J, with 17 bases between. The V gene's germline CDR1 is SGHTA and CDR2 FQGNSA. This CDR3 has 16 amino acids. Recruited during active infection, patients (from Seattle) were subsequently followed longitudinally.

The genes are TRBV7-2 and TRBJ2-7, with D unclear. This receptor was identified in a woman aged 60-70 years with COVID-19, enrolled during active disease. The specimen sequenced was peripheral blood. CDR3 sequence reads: CASSLEEAPRGYEQYF. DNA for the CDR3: TGTGCCAGCAGCTTAGAGGAAGCACCCAGAGGATACGAGCAGTACTTC.